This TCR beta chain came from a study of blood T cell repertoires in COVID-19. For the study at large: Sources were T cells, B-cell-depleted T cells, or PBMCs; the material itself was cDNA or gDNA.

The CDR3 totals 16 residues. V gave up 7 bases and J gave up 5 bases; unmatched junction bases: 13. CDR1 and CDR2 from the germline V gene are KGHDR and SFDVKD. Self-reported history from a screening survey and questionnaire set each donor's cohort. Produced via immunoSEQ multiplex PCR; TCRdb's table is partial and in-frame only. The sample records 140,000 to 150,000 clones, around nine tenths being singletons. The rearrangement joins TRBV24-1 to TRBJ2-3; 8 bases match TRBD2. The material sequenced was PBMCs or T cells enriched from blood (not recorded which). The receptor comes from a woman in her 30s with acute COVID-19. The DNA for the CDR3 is TGTGCCACCAGCCCACAGCGGGAGAGTTCGCGAGATACGCAGTATTTT. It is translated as CATSPQRESSRDTQYF.